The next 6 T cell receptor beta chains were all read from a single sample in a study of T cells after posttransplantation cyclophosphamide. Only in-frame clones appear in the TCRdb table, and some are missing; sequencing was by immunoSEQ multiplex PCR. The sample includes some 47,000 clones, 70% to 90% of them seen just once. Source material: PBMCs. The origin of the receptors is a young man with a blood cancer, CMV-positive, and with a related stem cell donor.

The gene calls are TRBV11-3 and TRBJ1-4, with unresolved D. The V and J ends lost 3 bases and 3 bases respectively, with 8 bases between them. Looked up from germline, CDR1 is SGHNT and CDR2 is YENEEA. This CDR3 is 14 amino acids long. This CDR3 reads CASSFSGSNEKLFF. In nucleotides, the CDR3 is TGTGCCAGCAGCTTTTCAGGTTCTAATGAAAAACTGTTTTTT.

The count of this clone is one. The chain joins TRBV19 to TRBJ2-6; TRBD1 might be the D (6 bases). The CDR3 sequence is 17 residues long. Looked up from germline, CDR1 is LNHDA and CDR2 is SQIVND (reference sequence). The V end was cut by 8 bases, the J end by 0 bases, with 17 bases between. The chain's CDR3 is CASGSNQGISGANVLTF. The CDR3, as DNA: TGTGCCAGTGGATCGAATCAGGGGATCTCTGGGGCCAACGTCCTGACTTTC.

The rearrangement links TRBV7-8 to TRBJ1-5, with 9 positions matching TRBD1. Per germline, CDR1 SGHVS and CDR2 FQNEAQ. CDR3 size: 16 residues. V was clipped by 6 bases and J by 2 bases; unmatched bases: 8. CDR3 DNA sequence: TGTGCCAGCAGTTTTACAGGGGGCGTAGGCAATCAGCCCCAGCATTTT. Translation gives CASSFTGGVGNQPQHF.

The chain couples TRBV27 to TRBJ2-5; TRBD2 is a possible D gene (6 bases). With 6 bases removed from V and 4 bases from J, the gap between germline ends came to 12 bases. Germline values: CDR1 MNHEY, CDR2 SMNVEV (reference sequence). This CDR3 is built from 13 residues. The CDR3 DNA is TGTGCCAGCAGATCACTAGCTGGAGAGACCCAGTACTTC. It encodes CASRSLAGETQYF.

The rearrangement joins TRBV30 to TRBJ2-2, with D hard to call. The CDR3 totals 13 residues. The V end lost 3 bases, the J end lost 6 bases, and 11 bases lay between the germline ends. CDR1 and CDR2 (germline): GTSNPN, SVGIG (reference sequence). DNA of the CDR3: TGTGCCTGGAGCACTTTGTTAGCCGGGGAGCTGTTTTTT. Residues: CAWSTLLAGELFF.

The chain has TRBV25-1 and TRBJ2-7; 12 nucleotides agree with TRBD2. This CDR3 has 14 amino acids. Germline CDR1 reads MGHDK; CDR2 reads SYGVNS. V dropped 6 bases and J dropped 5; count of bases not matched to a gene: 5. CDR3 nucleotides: TGTGCCAGCAGCAGGACTAGCGGGAAAGACGAGCAGTACTTC. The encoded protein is CASSRTSGKDEQYF.